Listed below are T cell receptor beta chains from one sample, sequenced in a study of quantifying T cell responses using KT2 cells. In TCRdb, the UMI-ligation and nested PCR reads were re-called with MiXCR into one record per CDR3 protein. The sample lists 42,000 or so distinct CDR3 sequences, 17% occurring once. Sequencing was carried out using PBMCs spiked with cells of the T cell clone KT2. The receptors derive from a human donor. Each CDR3 is given with its conserved first and last residue. Each record gives: CDR3 protein, CDR3 DNA, V gene, J gene, clone size, D gene. The D gene is left open where the match is weak. The size entry is marked missing in some rows and otherwise reads once, few, many or a size class.

CDR3 protein: CASSHPKAGVKNIQYF
CDR3 DNA: TGTGCCAGCAGCCACCCGAAGGCAGGAGTCAAAAACATTCAGTACTTC
V gene: TRBV3-1
J gene: TRBJ2-4
clone size: NA
D gene: NA

CDR3 protein: CSGSSGTGGYGYTF
CDR3 DNA: TGCAGCGGATCTTCCGGGACAGGGGGGTATGGCTACACCTTC
V gene: TRBV29-1
J gene: TRBJ1-2
clone size: few
D gene: TRBD1

CDR3 protein: CASSETTVSYNEQFF
CDR3 DNA: TGTGCCAGCAGCGAAACGACAGTCTCCTACAATGAGCAGTTCTTC
V gene: TRBV9
J gene: TRBJ2-1
clone size: few
D gene: NA

CDR3 protein: CASSLVGGRTEAFF
CDR3 DNA: TGTGCCAGCAGCTTAGTGGGGGGGAGAACTGAAGCTTTCTTT
V gene: TRBV7-2
J gene: TRBJ1-1
clone size: NA
D gene: NA

CDR3 protein: CASSRLPDREETQYF
CDR3 DNA: TGTGCCAGCAGCCGCCTCCCGGACAGGGAAGAGACCCAGTACTTC
V gene: TRBV5-5
J gene: TRBJ2-5
clone size: few
D gene: TRBD1

CDR3 protein: CSAMTSGSVYEQFF
CDR3 DNA: TGCAGTGCTATGACCAGCGGGAGTGTCTATGAGCAGTTCTTC
V gene: TRBV20-1
J gene: TRBJ2-1
clone size: few
D gene: TRBD2

CDR3 protein: CASSLHAGTGGTGELFF
CDR3 DNA: TGTGCCAGCAGCTTACACGCTGGGACGGGGGGTACCGGGGAGCTGTTTTTT
V gene: TRBV11-2
J gene: TRBJ2-2
clone size: few
D gene: TRBD2

CDR3 protein: CASSLGRVAGVVLYF
CDR3 DNA: TGTGCCAGCAGCTTGGGTCGGGTAGCGGGAGTCGTGTTGTACTTC
V gene: TRBV5-6
J gene: TRBJ2-7
clone size: NA
D gene: TRBD2

CDR3 protein: CSAREFRVEKLFF
CDR3 DNA: TGCAGTGCTAGAGAGTTTAGGGTTGAAAAACTGTTTTTT
V gene: TRBV20-1
J gene: TRBJ1-4
clone size: NA
D gene: NA

CDR3 protein: CASTFGLGADTQYF
CDR3 DNA: TGTGCCAGCACCTTCGGACTAGGGGCAGATACGCAGTATTTT
V gene: TRBV12-3/TRBV12-4
J gene: TRBJ2-3
clone size: NA
D gene: TRBD2

CDR3 protein: CASSPPSPGELFF
CDR3 DNA: TGTGCCAGCAGCCCCCCGTCCCCCGGGGAGCTGTTTTTT
V gene: TRBV7-8
J gene: TRBJ2-2
clone size: NA
D gene: NA

CDR3 protein: CASSSRTSPDTQYF
CDR3 DNA: TGTGCCAGCAGCTCCCGGACTAGCCCAGATACGCAGTATTTT
V gene: TRBV5-4
J gene: TRBJ2-3
clone size: NA
D gene: TRBD2

CDR3 protein: CASSLGLAGRPDTQYF
CDR3 DNA: TGCGCCAGCAGCTTGGGACTAGCGGGGCGGCCAGATACGCAGTATTTT
V gene: TRBV5-1
J gene: TRBJ2-3
clone size: NA
D gene: TRBD2

CDR3 protein: CSATPGTGGGTEAFF
CDR3 DNA: TGCAGCGCTACCCCCGGGACAGGGGGCGGAACTGAAGCTTTCTTT
V gene: TRBV29-1
J gene: TRBJ1-1
clone size: few
D gene: TRBD1

CDR3 protein: CASKDRTDTQYF
CDR3 DNA: TGTGCCAGCAAGGACAGGACAGATACGCAGTATTTT
V gene: TRBV2
J gene: TRBJ2-3
clone size: few
D gene: TRBD1

CDR3 protein: CASSEGGGGSYNEQFF
CDR3 DNA: TGTGCCAGCAGTGAAGGTGGTGGGGGATCCTACAATGAGCAGTTCTTC
V gene: TRBV6-1
J gene: TRBJ2-1
clone size: NA
D gene: NA

CDR3 protein: CAIRNKSGHSYEQYF
CDR3 DNA: TGTGCCATCAGAAATAAAAGCGGCCACTCCTACGAGCAGTACTTC
V gene: TRBV10-3
J gene: TRBJ2-7
clone size: NA
D gene: NA

CDR3 protein: CASSQPGNPISPLHF
CDR3 DNA: TGTGCCAGCAGCCAACCCGGTAATCCAATTTCACCCCTCCACTTT
V gene: TRBV16
J gene: TRBJ1-6
clone size: NA
D gene: NA

CDR3 protein: CATGGATDTQYF
CDR3 DNA: TGTGCCACCGGGGGGGCTACAGATACGCAGTATTTT
V gene: TRBV10-3
J gene: TRBJ2-3
clone size: NA
D gene: TRBD2

CDR3 protein: CATSDMTSWGDQPQHF
CDR3 DNA: TGTGCCACCAGTGATATGACAAGCTGGGGCGATCAGCCCCAGCATTTT
V gene: TRBV24-1
J gene: TRBJ1-5
clone size: few
D gene: NA